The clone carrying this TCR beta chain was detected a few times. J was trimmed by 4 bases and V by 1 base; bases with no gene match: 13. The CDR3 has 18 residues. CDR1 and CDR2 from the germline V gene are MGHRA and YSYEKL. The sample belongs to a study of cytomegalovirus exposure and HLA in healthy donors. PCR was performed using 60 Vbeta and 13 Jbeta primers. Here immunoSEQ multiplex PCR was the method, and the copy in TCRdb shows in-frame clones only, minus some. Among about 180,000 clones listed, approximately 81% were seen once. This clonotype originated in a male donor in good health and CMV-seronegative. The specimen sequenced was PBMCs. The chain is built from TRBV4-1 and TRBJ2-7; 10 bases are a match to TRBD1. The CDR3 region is CASSQGESGTGAWYEQYF. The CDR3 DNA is TGCGCCAGCAGCCAAGGGGAGTCCGGGACAGGGGCATGGTACGAGCAGTACTTC.